This TCR beta chain appears in the sequencing data of a study of glioma-infiltrating T cells. Study-wide results and limits: Gliomas, especially low-grade, showed above-expected tissue-blood divergence; non-neoplastic patients showed below. Very few CDR3 sequences were shared between tissue and blood.

TCR alpha and beta CDR3 regions were amplified from RNA using iRepertoire nested multiplex PCR. TCRdb re-called the multiplex PCR reads through MiXCR, storing one row per CDR3 protein. The sample records about 130,000 distinct CDR3 sequences, roughly a quarter being singletons. This clonotype has a count of ten or more. The antigen is undetermined. Trimming shortened V by 6 bases and J by 4 bases, and 8 bases separated the two germline ends. This CDR3 region has 12 residues. Germline loops: CDR1 SGHNT, CDR2 YENEEA. This TCR came from a human donor with low-grade glioma or glioblastoma, undergoing nonglioma brain surgery, or in good health (not recorded which). Material: glioma tissue, nonneoplastic brain tissue, or PBMCs (not recorded which). The chain is built from TRBV11-3 and TRBJ2-3, with D unresolved. The DNA of the CDR3 is TGTGCCAGCAGTTTATCGGCAGATACGCAGTATTTT. Its translation: CASSLSADTQYF.